This T cell receptor (beta chain) was obtained from a study of cytomegalovirus exposure and HLA in healthy donors. General study findings and limits: In a later analysis, TCR beta V- and J-gene trimming was associated with a missense DCLRE1C variant.

Germline CDR1 is MDHEN and CDR2 is SYDVKM. Trimming removed 7 bases from V and 8 bases from J, with 11 bases in between. The CDR3 extends over 11 amino acids. The PCR used 60 Vbeta and 13 Jbeta primers. Generated by immunoSEQ multiplex PCR, the TCRdb table keeps only in-frame clones and is missing some. This table has around 170,000 clones, approximately 78% appearing once. Remarks on this clone: Its antigen is undetermined.

The V and J genes are TRBV28 and TRBJ1-2, with D possibly TRBD1 on 5 matching bases. The sequence was obtained from a woman between 18 and 30 years old in good health and CMV-seronegative. Sequencing was done on a sample of PBMCs. The CDR3 coding sequence is TGTGCCAGCATTGGGGGGGTGGGCTACACCTTC. Protein sequence: CASIGGVGYTF.